Listed here are 29 T cell receptor beta chains from one sample, sequenced in a study of cytomegalovirus exposure and HLA in healthy donors. A multiplex PCR was run with 60 Vbeta primers and 13 Jbeta primers. The assay was immunoSEQ multiplex PCR, and TCRdb's table has in-frame clones only and misses some. The sample shows some 200,000 clones, 85% to 90% of them seen only once. Material: PBMCs. These receptors originate from a woman aged 18-30 years in good health and CMV-seronegative.

The chain uses TRBV11-2 and TRBJ2-1; D possibly corresponds to TRBD1 (6 bases). The V gene lost 2 bases and the J gene lost 9 bases, with 11 bases spanning the gap. This CDR3 contains 13 residues. From germline, CDR1 is SGHAT and CDR2 FQNNGV. The CDR3 spells CASSLTGPTEQFF. Written as DNA, the CDR3 is TGTGCCAGCAGCTTAACAGGGCCGACTGAGCAGTTCTTC.

The J gene is TRBJ2-5, the V gene TRBV5-1, with D possibly TRBD2 on 5 matching bases. The CDR3 runs 15 residues. Germline-derived CDR1 and CDR2 are SGHRS and YFSETQ. Between the trimmed V and J ends, which lost 2 bases and 2 bases, there was a span of 13 bases. CDR3 loop: CASSFGGPKQETQYF. CDR3 bases: TGCGCCAGCAGCTTCGGCGGGCCAAAGCAAGAGACCCAGTACTTC. Full variable domain (remainder filled in from reference TRBV5-1 and TRBJ2-5): KAGVTQTPRYLIKTRGQQVTLSCSPISGHRSVSWYQQTPGQGLQFLFEYFSETQRNKGNFPGRFSGRQFSNSRSEMNVSTLELGDSALYLCASSFGGPKQETQYFGPGTRLLVL.

This chain joins TRBV9 and TRBJ2-1, with 14 bases matching TRBD2. Germline V lookup: CDR1 SGDLS, CDR2 YYNGEE. CDR3 size: 18 residues. The junction had 11 bases not matched to a gene; V was cut back by 2 bases and J by 7 bases. This chain's CDR3 is CASSVIPGTSGGRNEQFF. The CDR3 DNA is TGTGCCAGCAGCGTGATACCCGGGACTAGCGGGGGACGAAATGAGCAGTTCTTC.

The table lists this clone with a count of one. The genes are TRBV6-6 and TRBJ2-1; maybe TRBD2 (6 bases). V was clipped by 5 bases and J by 4 bases, with 15 bases between them. Germline CDR1 MNHNY, CDR2 SVGAGI (reference sequence). The CDR3 has 15 residues. The CDR3 is CASSKTGVVYNEQFF. DNA of the CDR3: TGTGCCAGCAGTAAGACGGGAGTGGTTTACAATGAGCAGTTCTTC.

The rearrangement links TRBV11-1 to TRBJ2-1, with D possibly being TRBD1 (6 bases). The germline V gene encodes CDR1 SGHAT and CDR2 FQDESV (reference sequence). V lost 5 bases to trimming and J lost 8 bases, with 16 bases between them. CDR3 length equals 14 residues. The CDR3 reads CASSPGPTGHEQFF. The CDR3 bases are TGTGCCAGCAGCCCTGGGCCCACAGGGCATGAGCAGTTCTTC.

The rearrangement uses TRBV2 and TRBJ1-2; a weak D match, TRBD1 (6 bases). Germline V gene lookup returns CDR1 SNHLY and CDR2 FYNNEI. V lost 2 bases to trimming and J lost 4 bases, with 14 bases between them. CDR3 length equals 15 residues. The CDR3 loop is CASSEWAGAGYGYTF. The CDR3 bases are TGTGCCAGCAGTGAATGGGCAGGGGCGGGCTATGGCTACACCTTC.

The V and J genes are TRBV5-4 and TRBJ2-1, with 8 bases matching TRBD2. This CDR3 is built from 14 residues. From germline, CDR1 is SGHNT and CDR2 YYREEE (reference sequence). V dropped 1 base and J dropped 7; count of bases not matched to a gene: 4. The CDR3 nucleotides are TGTGCCAGCAGCTTGCGGGGGGGCTTGAATGAGCAGTTCTTC. Its translation is CASSLRGGLNEQFF.

The chain combines TRBV27 with TRBJ2-3; 8 positions agree with TRBD2. The CDR3 has 14 amino acids. Germline V gene sequence: CDR1 MNHEY, CDR2 SMNVEV (reference sequence). V was clipped by 3 bases and J by 4 bases; unmatched bases: 3. The CDR3 is CASSFGRGADTQYF. DNA for the CDR3: TGTGCCAGCAGTTTTGGGCGGGGGGCAGATACGCAGTATTTT.

The table lists this clone with a count of one. V is TRBV28 and J is TRBJ1-4; the D is unclear. Trimming cost V 3 bases and J 5 bases, with 13 bases left between them. This CDR3 is 15 amino acids long. CDR1 and CDR2 from the germline V gene are MDHEN and SYDVKM. CDR3 nucleotide sequence: TGTGCCAGCAGTTTGCTGGGCCGGAAGAATGAAAAACTGTTTTTT. Residues: CASSLLGRKNEKLFF.

The rearrangement uses TRBV10-3 and TRBJ1-4; 10 bases are shared with TRBD1. The V segment lost 4 bases and the J segment 11 bases; nucleotides outside the gene matches: 16. The germline gives CDR1 ENHRY, CDR2 SYGVKD. The CDR3 totals 17 residues. Here the CDR3 reads CAISGAAGTGVSEKLFF. CDR3 nucleotide sequence: TGTGCCATCAGTGGGGCCGCCGGGACAGGGGTTTCGGAGAAACTGTTTTTT.

V gene TRBV5-4 combines with J gene TRBJ2-7; D not resolved. CDR3 size: 13 residues. Trimming took 3 bases from V and 11 from J, leaving 18 bases between them. CDR1 SGHNT and CDR2 YYREEE come from the germline V gene (reference sequence). Written as DNA, the CDR3 is TGTGCCAGCAGCTCCCCGGCCCAGGTTTATGAGTACTTC. Translating gives CASSSPAQVYEYF.

The chain joins TRBV18 to TRBJ2-6; D is unclear. V lost 2 bases and J lost 0, with 11 bases in between. CDR1 and CDR2 (germline): KGHSH, LQKENI. CDR3 length equals 17 residues. The CDR3 coding sequence is TGTGCCAGCTCACCAGGGCAGTATTTCTCTGGGGCCAACGTCCTGACTTTC. Its protein product is CASSPGQYFSGANVLTF.

The chain uses TRBV5-6 and TRBJ2-6; D is possibly TRBD1 (6 bases). In germline, CDR1 is SGHDT, CDR2 YYEEEE. Between the trimmed V and J ends, which lost 2 bases and 0 bases, there was a span of 12 bases. CDR3 size: 17 residues. The CDR3 sequence: CASSFPGHRSGANVLTF. The CDR3 region has the DNA TGTGCCAGCAGCTTCCCGGGACACCGCTCTGGGGCCAACGTCCTGACTTTC.

The chain links TRBV19 to TRBJ1-5; D is perhaps TRBD1 (5 bases). Germline V lookup: CDR1 LNHDA, CDR2 SQIVND (reference sequence). V was clipped by 3 bases and J by 3 bases, with 9 bases between them. The CDR3 contains 14 residues. CDR3 bases: TGTGCCAGTAGTATGGGGGGAGCCAATCAGCCCCAGCATTTT. This translates into CASSMGGANQPQHF.

The chain links TRBV11-2 to TRBJ1-1, with 9 bases lining up with TRBD1. CDR1 is SGHAT and CDR2 is FQNNGV in the germline V gene. With V trimmed by 5 bases and J by 2 bases, 12 bases remained unmatched. The CDR3 runs to 17 residues. DNA for the CDR3: TGTGCCAGCAGCCGCCGGGACAGGGATCCTTACAACACTGAAGCTTTCTTT. This sequence encodes CASSRRDRDPYNTEAFF.

This clone was observed a single time. The chain uses TRBV2 and TRBJ2-6, with 9 bases aligning to TRBD1. J gave up 2 bases and V 5 bases, and 10 bases lay outside the gene matches. The CDR3 runs to 18 residues. CDR1 and CDR2 (germline): SNHLY, FYNNEI. CDR3 residues: CASSPRTGERPGANVLTF. The CDR3 nucleotides are TGTGCCAGCAGTCCCCGGACAGGGGAGCGCCCTGGGGCCAACGTCCTGACTTTC.

A single count supports this clone. The chain recombines TRBV9 with TRBJ2-3, with 7 nucleotides matching TRBD2. The V gene's germline CDR1 is SGDLS and CDR2 YYNGEE. V shed 0 bases and J 0 bases; nucleotides not matched to a gene: 4. This CDR3 has 16 residues. This CDR3 reads CASSVELATSTDTQYF. The CDR3 nucleotides are TGTGCCAGCAGCGTAGAACTAGCGACAAGCACAGATACGCAGTATTTT. Drawing the rest from reference TRBV9 and TRBJ2-3, the complete variable domain is DSGVTQTPKHLITATGQRVTLRCSPRSGDLSVYWYQQSLDQGLQFLIQYYNGEERAKGNILERFSAQQFPDLHSELNLSSLELGDSALYFCASSVELATSTDTQYFGPGTRLTVL.

The rearrangement links TRBV7-2 to TRBJ2-5; D gene uncertain. Germline lookup yields CDR1 SGHTA and CDR2 FQGNSA. CDR3 length equals 14 residues. V dropped 5 bases and J dropped 4 bases, with 14 bases sitting between them. Here the CDR3 DNA reads TGTGCCAGCAGCCCCCCCTGGAGCCGAGAGACCCAGTACTTC. Translated: CASSPPWSRETQYF. Full variable domain (missing parts from reference TRBV7-2 and TRBJ2-5): GAGVSQSPSNKVTEKGKDVELRCDPISGHTALYWYRQSLGQGLEFLIYFQGNSAPDKSGLPSDRFSAERTGGSVSTLTIQRTQQEDSAVYLCASSPPWSRETQYFGPGTRLLVL.

V gene TRBV5-4 combines with J gene TRBJ1-2; maybe TRBD1 (5 bases). CDR3 length: 14 amino acids. Germline CDR1 and CDR2: SGHNT and YYREEE (reference sequence). The V end lost 0 bases, the J end lost 4 bases, and 10 bases lay between the germline ends. The CDR3 protein is CASSLASGSYGYTF. CDR3 bases: TGTGCCAGCAGCTTGGCCTCAGGGTCCTATGGCTACACCTTC.

CDR3 region: CASSLTGGRSYEQYF. CDR3 bases: TGTGCCAGCTCTCTTACAGGGGGTAGGTCTTACGAGCAGTACTTC. This chain uses TRBV18 with TRBJ2-7, with TRBD1 matching 8 bases. The germline V gene has CDR1 KGHSH and CDR2 LQKENI. The V and J ends lost 6 bases and 4 bases, in that order; junction bases with no gene match: 11. The CDR3 has 15 amino acids.

The rearrangement uses TRBV9 and TRBJ2-7; tentative D call: TRBD2 (7 bases). This CDR3 is 15 amino acids long. V gave up 0 bases and J gave up 3 bases, with 13 bases separating them. Germline V CDR1 and CDR2: SGDLS, YYNGEE. The CDR3 nucleotides read TGTGCCAGCAGCGTAGGAGGGGAGGGGGTCTACGAGCAGTACTTC. This sequence encodes CASSVGGEGVYEQYF.

The chain combines TRBV6-5 with TRBJ1-5, with a weak D call TRBD1 (5 bases). CDR1 MNHEY and CDR2 SVGAGI come from the germline V gene. Trimming stripped 0 bases from V and 6 bases from J, with 12 bases between. The CDR3 is made up of 15 amino acids. The CDR3 bases are TGTGCCAGCAGTTACTCGAGACAGACGAGTCAGCCCCAGCATTTT. Protein: CASSYSRQTSQPQHF.

Of note for this clone: An end of the junction differs from the germline gene, which may be a read error. The V gene is TRBV7-9, the J gene TRBJ2-7; 7 nucleotides align to TRBD1. Germline CDR1 reads SEHNR; CDR2 reads FQNEAQ (reference sequence). The CDR3 is 15 amino acids. CDR3 region: CSSSYRGSVADEQYF. The CDR3 bases are TGTTCCAGCAGCTACAGGGGATCGGTTGCTGACGAGCAGTACTTC.

The chain joins TRBV5-1 to TRBJ1-2; no firm D call. The CDR3 loop spans 13 amino acids. The germline gives CDR1 SGHRS, CDR2 YFSETQ. V lost 0 bases, J lost 5 bases, and 8 bases lay in between. This CDR3 reads CASSLVSGYGYTF. The CDR3 nucleotides are TGCGCCAGCAGCTTGGTTTCGGGGTATGGCTACACCTTC.

This clone was seen only a few times. J is TRBJ2-7 and V is TRBV6-1; 7 bases match TRBD2. The V gene's germline CDR1 is MNHNS and CDR2 SASEGT. Trimming removed 8 bases from V and 3 bases from J; junction bases left unmatched: 10. The length of the CDR3 is 14 residues. This CDR3 reads CASFFTGTNYEQYF. The DNA of the CDR3 is TGTGCCAGCTTTTTCACCGGGACTAACTACGAGCAGTACTTC.

The V and J genes are TRBV19 and TRBJ2-1; 9 positions agree with TRBD2. Germline V gives CDR1 LNHDA, CDR2 SQIVND (reference sequence). This CDR3 spans 17 amino acids. J lost 2 bases, V lost 1 base, and 6 bases had no gene match. The CDR3 sequence is CASSIVGAGGTYNEQFF. CDR3 DNA: TGTGCCAGTAGTATAGTCGGGGCGGGGGGGACCTACAATGAGCAGTTCTTC.

This rearrangement joins TRBV30 to TRBJ2-3; no clear D. The CDR3 has 12 amino acids. Trimming cost V 2 bases and J 2 bases, with 5 bases left between them. CDR1 and CDR2 (germline): GTSNPN, SVGIG (reference sequence). The CDR3 DNA sequence: TGTGCCTGGAGTCCCATCACAGATACGCAGTATTTT. Translating gives CAWSPITDTQYF.

The chain recombines TRBV2 with TRBJ1-1, with TRBD1 matching over 7 bases. This CDR3 contains 13 residues. V trimming: 4 bases; J trimming: 6 bases; junction bases outside the gene matches: 5. Germline CDR1 SNHLY, CDR2 FYNNEI. CDR3 bases: TGTGCCAGCAGTGGTGGGACAGAGGCTGAAGCTTTCTTT. Translating it yields CASSGGTEAEAFF.

The rearrangement links TRBV19 to TRBJ2-1; 12 positions agree with TRBD2. This CDR3 has 14 amino acids. CDR1 and CDR2 from the germline V gene are LNHDA and SQIVND (reference sequence). V shed 1 base and J 10 bases; nucleotides not matched to a gene: 2. The CDR3 is CASSIVGLAGEQFF. CDR3 in DNA: TGTGCCAGTAGTATAGTTGGACTAGCGGGGGAGCAGTTCTTC.